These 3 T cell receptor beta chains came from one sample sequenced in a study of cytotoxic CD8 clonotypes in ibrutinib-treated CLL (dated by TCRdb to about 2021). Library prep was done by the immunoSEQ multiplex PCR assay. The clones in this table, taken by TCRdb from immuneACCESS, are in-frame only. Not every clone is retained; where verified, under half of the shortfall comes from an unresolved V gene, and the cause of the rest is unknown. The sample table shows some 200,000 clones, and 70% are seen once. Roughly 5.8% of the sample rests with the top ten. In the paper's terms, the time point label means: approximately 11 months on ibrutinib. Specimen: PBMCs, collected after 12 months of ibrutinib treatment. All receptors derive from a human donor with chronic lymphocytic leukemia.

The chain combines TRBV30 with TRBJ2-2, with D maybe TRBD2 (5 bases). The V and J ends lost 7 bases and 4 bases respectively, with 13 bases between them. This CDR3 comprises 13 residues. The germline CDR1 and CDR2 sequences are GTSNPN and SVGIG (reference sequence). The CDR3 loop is CAFKRAVTGELFF. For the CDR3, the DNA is TGTGCCTTCAAACGAGCGGTCACCGGGGAGCTGTTTTTT. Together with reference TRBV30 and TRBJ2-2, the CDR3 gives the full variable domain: SQTIHQWPATLVQPVGSPLSLECTVEGTSNPNLYWYRQAAGRGLQLLFYSVGIGQISSEVPQNLSASRPQDRQFILSSKKLLLSDSGFYLCAFKRAVTGELFFGEGSRLTVL.

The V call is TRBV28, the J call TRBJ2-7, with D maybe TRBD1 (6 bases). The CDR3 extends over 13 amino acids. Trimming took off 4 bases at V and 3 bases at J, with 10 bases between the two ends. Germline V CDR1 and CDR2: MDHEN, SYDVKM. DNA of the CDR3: TGTGCCAGCAGTTCCGGACAGTACTACGAGCAGTACTTC. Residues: CASSSGQYYEQYF.

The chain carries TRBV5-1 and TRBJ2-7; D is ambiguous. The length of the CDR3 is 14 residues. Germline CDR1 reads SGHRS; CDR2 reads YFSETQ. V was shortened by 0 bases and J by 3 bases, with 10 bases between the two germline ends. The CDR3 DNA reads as TGCGCCAGCAGCTTGGCTGGGCCTCGCTACGAGCAGTACTTC. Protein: CASSLAGPRYEQYF.